This entry describes one T cell receptor beta chain. Its target is not known. The CDR3 length is 14 residues. The germline V gene encodes CDR1 SGHDT and CDR2 YYEEEE. V lost 3 bases and J lost 3, with 9 bases in between. Sorted populations were all over 95% pure. The source of the sample is a study of beta chain features in type 1 diabetes. Study in general: Patients were similar to healthy donors in age and gender (as well as in cell yields). Whole-study results and caveats: Reduced insertions and increased deletions marked VDJ junctions in type 1 diabetes patients. PCR might show a preference for shorter templates, equally across patients and controls.

All of the isolated RNA was reverse transcribed, so expressed TCRB transcripts were sequenced. Some clones are missing from TCRdb's copy, which holds only in-frame ones; the method was immunoSEQ multiplex PCR. The sample holds about 160,000 clones, less than 9.5% seen once. This TCR was sampled from a woman younger than 30 in good health. Sequencing input: central memory CD4+ T cells from blood. The J gene is TRBJ1-4, the V gene TRBV5-6, with D perhaps matching TRBD1 (5 bases). The CDR3 region is CASSSGWANEKLFF. CDR3 DNA: TGTGCCAGCAGCTCAGGGTGGGCTAATGAAAAACTGTTTTTT.